This T cell receptor (beta chain) stems from a study of T cell responses to AZD1222 COVID-19 vaccine. Background on the study: Both about-4-week and about-12-week second-dose recipients were combined.

Study-wide results and limits: Vaccine-associated CD4 TCRs ranged over spike, dominating at 160-218 and 743-854. Close to half of all spike-specific TCRs reportedly target regions of the variants that are unmutated. Seropositivity was recorded at baseline in only six AZD1222 recipients.

V was clipped by 3 bases and J by 7 bases, with 16 bases between them. Germline V gene data show CDR1 as KGHSH and CDR2 as LQKENI. The CDR3 has 16 amino acids. This table comes from immunoSEQ multiplex PCR, and its TCRdb copy is limited to in-frame clones, with some not included. The repertoire holds approximately 73,000 clones, with 80% to 85% as singletons. Notes on this clone: What it binds is not known.

This clonotype originated in an adult in good health. The V gene is TRBV18, the J gene TRBJ2-6; D perhaps matches TRBD1 (6 bases). Sequenced here: peripheral blood, sampled on day 0 of AZD1222 vaccination. CDR3 bases: TGTGCCAGCTCACCCCTTTTGACAGGTTCCGCCAACGTCCTGACTTTC. Translated: CASSPLLTGSANVLTF.